The entry that follows covers one T cell receptor beta chain sequence. The table lists this clonotype with a few counts. Its binding antigen is unknown. Base qualities are not recorded, but no much larger clone differs from it by a single base. The sample is drawn from a study of blood T cells in healthy people across ages (dated by TCRdb to about 2015). Describing the broader study: In model experiments, roughly one uniquely barcoded TCR beta cDNA molecule per two T cells was captured by template switching. Age-related changes in TCR beta repertoire diversity were measured in the study by deep sequencing normalized with unique cDNA molecular identifiers. Four age groups were formed from the donors: young (average approximately 15 years), middle-aged (approximately 39), aged (about 68) and long-lived (more than 75). Two additional independent replicas of 1 million unique cDNA reads from the same blood draw were analyzed for two donors (one aged 18 to 29 and one aged 80 or older).

The donors were under 40 Caucasian individuals from Russia, aged roughly 6 to 100 years, who were systemically healthy. Each donor gave about 9.7 milliliters of peripheral blood, drawn into EDTA-treated Vacutainer tubes. PBMCs were isolated by Ficoll-Paque density-gradient centrifugation, with at least 6 million obtained per sample. Total RNA, at least 5 micrograms per sample, was extracted from PBMCs with Trizol reagent. For every donor, an aliquot of PBMCs went through flow cytometry to measure the percentages of naive CD45RAhigh/CD27high T cells. A distance of 18 bases separates the germline ends of V and J, which lose 5 bases and 6 bases respectively. Taken from the germline V gene (reference sequence), the CDR1 and CDR2 loops are SGHKS and YYEKEE. Measured from the cysteine to the phenylalanine, the CDR3 is 14 residues long. Left in the record is the CDR3 DNA by itself, 42 bases read in frame from the first base.

Broad study findings and their caveats: A strong correlation was found between observed TCR beta diversity and the percentage of naive T cells measured by flow cytometry. Bulk unsorted PBMC profiling prevented conclusive comparison of naive and antigen-experienced compartments. As age increased, observed TCR beta diversity per million T cells dropped in a roughly linear way, and a significant reduction was already evident by age about 40. Because the CMV infection status of the donors was unknown, age-related changes in expanded clonotypes may potentially have been confounded. Estimates of total diversity based on one million sequenced T cells were regarded as lower bounds and as underestimates. Compared with the aged group, the long-lived group had more naive CD4+ T cells, fewer expanded clones and increased TCR diversity, suggesting age selection.

The library was built by means of 5' RACE. Sequencing was carried out with an Illumina HiSeq 2500. The second PCR ran for about 7 to 11 cycles and used a J-beta primer mix along with a sample-barcoded 5' primer. A template-switch 5' adaptor carrying 12 random nucleotides introduced a unique molecular identifier onto each TCR beta cDNA molecule. Each sample yielded at least 3 million CDR3-containing paired-end reads. The Mint cDNA synthesis kit, primed by a TRBC-specific oligonucleotide, was used to synthesize first-strand cDNA from all RNA. Following uracil-DNA glycosylase treatment, a first 18-cycle PCR with universal primers M1SS and BC2_uni_R was performed on all cDNA. The original methods were these. For normalization, 1 million high-quality reads, each with a distinct molecular identifier, were randomly selected from each sample. Reads with shared molecular identifiers were discarded instead of being binned into consensus sequences. MiTCR, set to a Q25 quality threshold and the strictest error-elimination algorithm, was used for CDR3 identification, clonotype clustering and error correction. Lower-bound total TCR beta diversity was estimated with a nonparametric unseen species model using Euler transformation. TCRdb applied fastp at Q25 and MiXCR to the public reads, then kept only in-frame beta chains. Duplicate CDR3 protein sequences are folded into a single record with the most common DNA and genes. TCRdb, not the authors, supplied the V and J calls. The sample has roughly 800,000 distinct CDR3 sequences on record, more than 25% of them singletons. The ten largest clones take up 2.5% to 3.5% of the sample.

The sample was also linked to a second study, of T cells of mothers and their children. The second paper further reports: The donors were nine systemically healthy Caucasian individuals, made up of three mothers and their six children. cDNA synthesis consumed the entire amount of extracted RNA, loaded at approximately 1.6 ug RNA in each 15 ul reaction. In the second PCR, the M1S primer added sample barcodes and 2-4 random nucleotides. Over 8 million TCR beta CDR3 reads came from each mother, compared with about 3.2 million reads from each child. Thymic selection shapes the output of TCR recombination in a similar way in related and unrelated pairs, and inherited differences have a minor effect. Related mother-child pairs always showed normalized repertoire overlap that was slightly higher than in unrelated mother-child pairs, though the difference was never significant. Persistent microchimeric T cell clones were not detected, at a sensitivity of approximately 100 clones per million clonotypes. In the study, deep NGS was used to compare the TCR beta repertoires of mothers and children, and features distinguishing related mother-child pairs from unrelated individuals were sought. Mothers averaged approximately 40 +/- 4 years of age and children averaged around 10 +/- 4 years. Libraries were sequenced on Illumina HiSeq 2000 with 100+100 nt paired-end reads after adapter ligation with NEBNext reagents. Mother and child libraries were prepared a month apart and sequenced in separate runs to prevent cross-contamination. For each donor, between roughly 450,000 and 2,100,000 distinct TCR beta clonotypes were identified. Naive TCR beta clonotypes were estimated from low-frequency clonotypes matched to each donor's FACS-determined naive share, without sorting.

Sequencing was done on a sample of blood. This TCR was sampled from a boy aged 5-17 years in good health. The sequence is built from TRBV5-5 and TRBJ2-7; the D gene is possibly TRBD1, with 5 bases matching. The nucleotides read TGTGCCAGCAGTTCAGCCGTCAGGGTTGCCGAGCAGTACTTC. Translated, it gives CASSSAVRVAEQYF. The CDR3 plus the reference TRBV5-5 and TRBJ2-7 genes for the other parts give the full variable domain: DAGVTQSPTHLIKTRGQQVTLRCSPISGHKSVSWYQQVLGQGPQFIFQYYEKEERGRGNFPDRFSARQFPNYSSELNVNALLLGDSALYLCASSSAVRVAEQYFGPGTRLTVT.